This paragraph covers one TCR beta chain sequence. There is no known antigen for this receptor. One base away there is no much larger clone; base qualities are not given. The CDR3 measures 13 amino acids from cysteine to phenylalanine. Here the CDR3 DNA is all that survives: 39 bases in frame from base 1. V is shortened by 2 bases, J by 7 bases, and the region joining them spans 9 bases. The CDR1 and CDR2 encoded by the germline V gene are SGHDT and YYEEEE. TCRbeta CDR3 regions were amplified from genomic DNA using the immunoSEQ Assay, a bias-controlled multiplex PCR. In the paper's pipeline: Nucleated cell counts per sample were estimated from amplification of reference gene primers within the assay. To quantify the absolute abundance of each unique TCRbeta CDR3 rearrangement, sequence reads were collapsed and filtered. Productive Simpson clonality was computed per sample as the square root of Simpson's diversity index over productive rearrangements. Not all clones reach the TCRdb copy of this immuneACCESS table, which keeps in-frame sequences only. Checked studies attribute under half of the gap to unresolved V genes and leave the rest unexplained. V and J calls and clone size come straight from that table; D and trimming were deduced from the DNA. This sample gives fewer than 65,000 clones in total; approximately 84% of them show up just once. About 25% of the sample belongs to the ten largest clones.

The collaborating institutions used their own protocols to collect whole blood in K2EDTA tubes. For TCRbeta analysis, collaborators shipped samples as frozen whole blood, isolated PBMCs, or DNA extracted from either of those sample types. This specimen comes from a study of blood T cell repertoires in COVID-19 (dated by TCRdb to the early 2020s). The study in broad terms: Collaborator samples came from the United States, Italy and Spain and covered acute and convalescent phases of COVID-19. Samples came from the ongoing ImmuneRACE study (first 160 participants) plus 1,254 subjects from 6 global collaborators. The repertoires were made available in a free public database intended to serve as a resource for research on the immune response to SARS-CoV-2. Nearly every sample came with metadata listing a de-identified subject ID, COVID-19 status, age in years and sex. Where HLA class I and class II types were available, the types were taken from metadata supplied by the sample provider, not from assay-based typing. The material from the prospective study consisted of cDNA or gDNA derived from T cells, B-cell-depleted T cells, or PBMCs. Subjects who had been exposed to COVID-19, were actively infected with it, or had recovered from it provided the deeply sampled blood TCRbeta repertoires that made up the dataset. The investigation overall reported the following: Clinical and demographic metadata were provided uncurated, with the amount varying by source and participant.

The sequencing sample was made of peripheral blood. The rearrangement combines TRBV5-6 with TRBJ2-2, with the D gene uncertain. This TCR derives from a human donor in a cohort sampled during active COVID-19. Here the CDR3 is given as CASSLSRGGELFF. The nucleotide sequence reads as follows: TGTGCCAGCAGCTTATCGCGTGGCGGGGAGCTGTTTTTT.